Following are 13 T cell receptor beta chains from one sample sequenced in a study of STAT5B mutations in CD4+ large granular lymphocyte leukemia. The data were produced by immunoSEQ multiplex PCR, yet TCRdb's version contains in-frame clones alone and is incomplete. Of about 30,000 clones in the sample, roughly 77% were seen once. Sequenced: CD4+ T cells from blood buffy coats. These receptor sequences come from a human donor in good health.

This rearrangement joins TRBV9 to TRBJ1-3, with a tentative D call TRBD1 (5 bases). The germline gives CDR1 SGDLS, CDR2 YYNGEE. The CDR3 loop spans 15 amino acids. The ends were cut back, 3 bases at V and 0 bases at J, with 10 bases in the middle. CDR3 in DNA: TGTGCCAGCAGCGCGACCGGGACCTCTGGAAACACCATATATTTT. Its translation is CASSATGTSGNTIYF.

The genes are TRBV30 and TRBJ2-1, with 8 bases lining up with TRBD1. Per the germline V gene, CDR1 is GTSNPN and CDR2 is SVGIG (reference sequence). This CDR3 contains 14 residues. J gave up 4 bases and V 4 bases, and 6 bases lay outside the gene matches. The CDR3 protein is CAWIGTGFYNEQFF. CDR3 DNA sequence: TGTGCCTGGATTGGGACAGGATTTTACAATGAGCAGTTCTTC.

J is TRBJ2-5 and V is TRBV28, with TRBD1 matching 10 bases. Germline lookup yields CDR1 MDHEN and CDR2 SYDVKM. This CDR3 has 17 residues. Trimming took 3 bases from V and 2 from J; bases not matched to a gene: 9. In DNA, the CDR3 is TGTGCCAGCAGTTTTTCCGAGACAGGGGGCGGTCAAGAGACCCAGTACTTC. It translates to CASSFSETGGGQETQYF.

This clone was found a few times. The CDR3 protein is CASSGNRGLDNEQFF. The CDR3 coding sequence is TGCGCCAGCAGCGGAAACAGGGGGCTGGACAATGAGCAGTTCTTC. This rearrangement joins TRBV5-1 to TRBJ2-1; 9 positions agree with TRBD1. Per germline, CDR1 SGHRS and CDR2 YFSETQ. This CDR3 contains 15 residues. The V segment lost 4 bases and the J segment 5 bases; nucleotides outside the gene matches: 7. Combining the CDR3 with reference TRBV5-1 and TRBJ2-1 gives the whole variable domain KAGVTQTPRYLIKTRGQQVTLSCSPISGHRSVSWYQQTPGQGLQFLFEYFSETQRNKGNFPGRFSGRQFSNSRSEMNVSTLELGDSALYLCASSGNRGLDNEQFFGPGTRLTVL.

The chain links TRBV5-1 to TRBJ2-5; 12 bases agree with TRBD2. CDR3 length equals 15 residues. Germline V gives CDR1 SGHRS, CDR2 YFSETQ. The V gene end was trimmed by 6 bases and the J gene end by 5 bases; junction bases not matched to a gene: 8. In nucleotides, the CDR3 is TGCGCCAGCAACCGACTAGCGGGAGCGGGGGAGACCCAGTACTTC. It encodes CASNRLAGAGETQYF.

V and J are TRBV2 and TRBJ2-3; 8 bases agree with TRBD2. After removal of 2 bases from V and 6 bases from J, the junction contained 13 bases not matched to a gene. The CDR3 runs 17 residues. Germline V gene data show CDR1 as SNHLY and CDR2 as FYNNEI. The CDR3 loop reads CASSERHGSGTWDTQYF. DNA of the CDR3: TGTGCCAGCAGTGAACGACATGGTAGCGGGACTTGGGATACGCAGTATTTT. The full variable domain, with the rest looked up from reference TRBV2 and TRBJ2-3, is EPEVTQTPSHQVTQMGQEVILRCVPISNHLYFYWYRQILGQKVEFLVSFYNNEISEKSEIFDDQFSVERPDGSNFTLKIRSTKLEDSAMYFCASSERHGSGTWDTQYFGPGTRLTVL.

This chain joins TRBV5-1 and TRBJ2-2; unclear D gene. There are 15 residues in the CDR3. V was cut by 2 bases and J by 4 bases, with 12 bases left in between. Germline-derived CDR1 and CDR2 are SGHRS and YFSETQ. The CDR3 DNA reads as TGCGCCAGCAGCTTTGTGGCAGGTTCCACCGGGGAGCTGTTTTTT. Protein sequence: CASSFVAGSTGELFF.

V is TRBV5-4 and J is TRBJ2-7; 13 nucleotides match TRBD2. Per germline, CDR1 SGHNT and CDR2 YYREEE (reference sequence). V shed 5 bases, J shed 5 bases, and the junction held 7 bases outside the gene matches. The CDR3 length is 15 residues. As DNA, the CDR3 is TGTGCCAGCAGAAAGGGACTAGCGGGAATCAACGAGCAGTACTTC. Its protein product is CASRKGLAGINEQYF.

This chain uses TRBV21-1 with TRBJ2-2; the D segment call TRBD2 is taken from the table without a DNA check. TRBV21-1 is flagged as a pseudogene. The CDR3 has 18 residues. The CDR3 protein is CASSKREGRLPNTGELFF. DNA for the CDR3: TGTGCCAGCAGCAAAAGGGAGGGGCGGCTACCCAACACCGGGGAGCTGTTTTTT.

The chain uses TRBV9 and TRBJ2-3; D gene ambiguous. Per germline, CDR1 SGDLS and CDR2 YYNGEE. This CDR3 is 13 amino acids long. Trimming left V 4 bases short and J 4 bases short, with 10 bases between. CDR3: CASSQRMADTQYF. The DNA of the CDR3 is TGTGCCAGCAGCCAAAGGATGGCAGATACGCAGTATTTT.

In DNA form, the CDR3 reads TGCAGCGCAGGACACCTGAACACTGAAGCTTTCTTT. Translated: CSAGHLNTEAFF. This chain joins TRBV29-1 and TRBJ1-1; perhaps TRBD1 as D (5 bases). Trimming pared 7 bases from V and 0 bases from J, leaving 9 bases between. Germline V gene data show CDR1 as SQVTM and CDR2 as ANQGSEA. The CDR3 totals 12 residues.

This chain links TRBV18 with TRBJ1-5; D is perhaps TRBD1 (5 bases). CDR1 is KGHSH, CDR2 LQKENI, per germline. V shed 5 bases and J shed 2 bases, with 13 bases lying between them. CDR3 length: 15 amino acids. For the CDR3, the DNA is TGTGCCAGCTCAAGGGATGCGACAGGCAATCAGCCCCAGCATTTT. Translating gives CASSRDATGNQPQHF. Complete variable domain (other parts from reference TRBV18 and TRBJ1-5): NAGVMQNPRHLVRRRGQEARLRCSPMKGHSHVYWYRQLPEEGLKFMVYLQKENIIDESGMPKERFSAEFPKEGPSILRIQQVVRGDSAAYFCASSRDATGNQPQHFGDGTRLSIL.

V is TRBV28 and J is TRBJ2-3, with TRBD2 identical over 12 bases. The CDR3 contains 18 residues. V gave up 5 bases and J gave up 1 base; unmatched junction bases: 10. The V gene's germline CDR1 is MDHEN and CDR2 SYDVKM. The CDR3: CASSPILAGGRGTDTQYF. CDR3 sequence (DNA): TGTGCCAGCAGTCCCATCCTAGCGGGAGGGAGGGGCACAGATACGCAGTATTTT.